This record looks at one T cell receptor (beta chain) sequence and its context. TCRdb keeps only in-frame clones here, not all; method: immunoSEQ multiplex PCR. This sample has tens of thousands of clones; about nine tenths occur once, and the top ten carry 1.5% to 2.5%. This specimen comes from a study of T cell changes during pregnancy in multiple sclerosis. The material was peripheral blood, obtained in the second trimester of pregnancy. The sequence was obtained from a female donor with multiple sclerosis, enrolled in a pregnancy study.

DNA for the CDR3: TGTGCCAGCAGCTTAGAGGCAGCGGGGACCGGGGAGCTGTTTTTT. It is translated as CASSLEAAGTGELFF. J is TRBJ2-2 and V is TRBV7-2; 7 bases agree with TRBD2. Germline CDR1 and CDR2: SGHTA and FQGNSA. CDR3 size: 15 residues. After removal of 1 base from V and 5 bases from J, the junction contained 4 bases not matched to a gene.